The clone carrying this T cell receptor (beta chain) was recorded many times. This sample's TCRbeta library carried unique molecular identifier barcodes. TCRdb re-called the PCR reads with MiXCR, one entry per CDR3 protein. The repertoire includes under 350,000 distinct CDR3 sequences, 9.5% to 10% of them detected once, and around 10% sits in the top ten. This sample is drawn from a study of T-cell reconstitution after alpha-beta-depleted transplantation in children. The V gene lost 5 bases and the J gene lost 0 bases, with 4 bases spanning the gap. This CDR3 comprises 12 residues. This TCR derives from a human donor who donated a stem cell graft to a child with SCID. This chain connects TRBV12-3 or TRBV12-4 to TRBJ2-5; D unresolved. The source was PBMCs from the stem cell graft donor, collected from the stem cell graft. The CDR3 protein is CASSLYQETQYF. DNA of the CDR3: TGTGCCAGCAGTCTGTACCAAGAGACCCAGTACTTC.